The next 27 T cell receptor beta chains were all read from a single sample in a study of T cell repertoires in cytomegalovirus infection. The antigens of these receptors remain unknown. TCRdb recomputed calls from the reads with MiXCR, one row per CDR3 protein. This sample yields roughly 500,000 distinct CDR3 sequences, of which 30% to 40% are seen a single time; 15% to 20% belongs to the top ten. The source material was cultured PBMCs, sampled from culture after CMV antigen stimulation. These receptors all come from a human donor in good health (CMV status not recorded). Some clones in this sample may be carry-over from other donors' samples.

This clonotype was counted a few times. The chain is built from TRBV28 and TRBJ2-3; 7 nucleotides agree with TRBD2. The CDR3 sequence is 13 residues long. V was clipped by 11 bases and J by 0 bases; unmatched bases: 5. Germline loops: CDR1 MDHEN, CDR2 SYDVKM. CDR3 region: CAVREISTDTQYF. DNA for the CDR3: TGTGCCGTGCGGGAGATTAGCACAGATACGCAGTATTTT.

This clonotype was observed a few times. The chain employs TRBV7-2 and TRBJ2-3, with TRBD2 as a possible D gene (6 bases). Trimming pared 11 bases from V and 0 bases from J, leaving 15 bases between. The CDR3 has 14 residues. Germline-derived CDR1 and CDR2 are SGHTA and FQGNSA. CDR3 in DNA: TGTGCCTGTAAGACTAGATCTAGCACAGATACGCAGTATTTT. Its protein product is CACKTRSSTDTQYF.

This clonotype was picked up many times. In nucleotides, the CDR3 is TGTGCCAGCAGCTCCTCTAGCGGGAGGATGGACACCGGGGAGCTGTTTTTT. This gives the protein CASSSSSGRMDTGELFF. The V call is TRBV7-3, the J call TRBJ2-2; the match to TRBD2 covers 11 bases. Looked up from germline, CDR1 is SGHTA and CDR2 is FQGTGA. J was trimmed by 3 bases and V by 4 bases; bases with no gene match: 7. This CDR3 is 17 amino acids long.

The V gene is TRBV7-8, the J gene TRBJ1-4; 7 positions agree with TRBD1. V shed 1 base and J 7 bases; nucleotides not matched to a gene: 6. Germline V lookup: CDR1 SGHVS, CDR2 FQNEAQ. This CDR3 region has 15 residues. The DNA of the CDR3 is TGTGCCAGCAGCTTAGGAGGGGGCGGTGGTGAAAAACTGTTTTTT. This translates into CASSLGGGGGEKLFF.

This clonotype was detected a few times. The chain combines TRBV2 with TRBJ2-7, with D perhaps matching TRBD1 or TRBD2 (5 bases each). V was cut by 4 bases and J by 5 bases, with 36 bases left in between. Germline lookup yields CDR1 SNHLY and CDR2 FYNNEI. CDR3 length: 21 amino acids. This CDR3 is CASSGLARGPANGASKDEQYF. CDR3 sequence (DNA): TGTGCCAGCAGTGGATTAGCCCGGGGACCGGCGAACGGGGCCTCGAAAGACGAGCAGTACTTC.

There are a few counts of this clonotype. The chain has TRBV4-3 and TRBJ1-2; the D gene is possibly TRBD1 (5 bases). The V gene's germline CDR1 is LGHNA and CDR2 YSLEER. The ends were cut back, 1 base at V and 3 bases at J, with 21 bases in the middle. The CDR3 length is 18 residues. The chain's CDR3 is CASSQVISAQGPDYGYTF. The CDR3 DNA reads TGCGCCAGCAGCCAAGTTATAAGCGCCCAGGGCCCGGACTATGGCTACACCTTC.

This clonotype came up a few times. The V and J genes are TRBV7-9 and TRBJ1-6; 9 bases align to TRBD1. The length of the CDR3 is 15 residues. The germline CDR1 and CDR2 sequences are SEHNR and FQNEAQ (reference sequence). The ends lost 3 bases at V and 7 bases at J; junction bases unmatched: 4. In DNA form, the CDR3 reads TGTGCCAGCAGCTTCCTGGGACAGGGAAATTCACCCCTCCACTTT. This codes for CASSFLGQGNSPLHF.

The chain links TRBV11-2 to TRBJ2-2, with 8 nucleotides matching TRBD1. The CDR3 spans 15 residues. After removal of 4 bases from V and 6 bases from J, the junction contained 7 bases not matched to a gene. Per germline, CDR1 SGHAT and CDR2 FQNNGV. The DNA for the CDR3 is TGTGCCAGCAGCTGGACAGGGTCGGCCGCCGGGGAGCTGTTTTTT. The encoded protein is CASSWTGSAAGELFF.

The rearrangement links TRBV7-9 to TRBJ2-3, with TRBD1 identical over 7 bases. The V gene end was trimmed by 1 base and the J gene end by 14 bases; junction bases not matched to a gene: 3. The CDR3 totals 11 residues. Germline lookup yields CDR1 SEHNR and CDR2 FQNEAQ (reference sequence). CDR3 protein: CASSLGQGLYF. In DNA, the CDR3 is TGTGCCAGCAGCTTAGGACAGGGCCTGTATTTT.

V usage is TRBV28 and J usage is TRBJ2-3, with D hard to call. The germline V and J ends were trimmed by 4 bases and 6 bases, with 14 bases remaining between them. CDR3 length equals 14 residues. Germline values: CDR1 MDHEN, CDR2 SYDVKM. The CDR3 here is CASSSMDLGDTQYF. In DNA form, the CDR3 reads TGTGCCAGCAGTTCGATGGACCTGGGGGATACGCAGTATTTT.

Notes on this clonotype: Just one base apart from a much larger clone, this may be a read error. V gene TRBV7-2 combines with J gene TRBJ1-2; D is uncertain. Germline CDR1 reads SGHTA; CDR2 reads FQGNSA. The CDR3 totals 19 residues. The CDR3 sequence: CARSLTRPRLGRANYGYTF. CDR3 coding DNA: TGTGCCCGCAGCTTAACCCGGCCTAGACTGGGTCGAGCTAACTATGGCTACACCTTC. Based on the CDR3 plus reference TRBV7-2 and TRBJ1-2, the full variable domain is GAGVSQSPSNKVTEKGKDVELRCDPISGHTALYWYRQSLGQGLEFLIYFQGNSAPDKSGLPSDRFSAERTGGSVSTLTIQRTQQEDSAVYLCARSLTRPRLGRANYGYTFGSGTRLTVV.

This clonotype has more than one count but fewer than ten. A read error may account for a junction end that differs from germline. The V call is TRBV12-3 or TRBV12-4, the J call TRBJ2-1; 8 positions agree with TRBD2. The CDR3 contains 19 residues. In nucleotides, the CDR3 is TGTGCCAGCAGTCCCCGGGTGGCCACTAGCGGCCCAACCTACAATGCGCAGTTCTTC. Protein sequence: CASSPRVATSGPTYNAQFF.

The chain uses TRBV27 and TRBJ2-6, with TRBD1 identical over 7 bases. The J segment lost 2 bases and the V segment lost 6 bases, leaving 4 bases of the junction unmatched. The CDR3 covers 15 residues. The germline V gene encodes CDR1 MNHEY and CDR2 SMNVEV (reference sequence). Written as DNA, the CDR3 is TGTGCCAGCAGGGAAACAGGGGCTGGGGCCAACGTCCTGACTTTC. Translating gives CASRETGAGANVLTF.

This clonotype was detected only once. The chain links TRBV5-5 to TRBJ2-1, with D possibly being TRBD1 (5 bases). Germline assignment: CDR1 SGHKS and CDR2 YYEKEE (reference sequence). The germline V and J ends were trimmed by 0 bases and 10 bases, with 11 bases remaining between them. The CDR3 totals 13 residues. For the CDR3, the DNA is TGTGCCAGCAGCTTGGCCGCCAGGGTGGAGCAGTTCTTC. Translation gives CASSLAARVEQFF. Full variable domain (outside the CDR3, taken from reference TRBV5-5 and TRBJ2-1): DAGVTQSPTHLIKTRGQQVTLRCSPISGHKSVSWYQQVLGQGPQFIFQYYEKEERGRGNFPDRFSARQFPNYSSELNVNALLLGDSALYLCASSLAARVEQFFGPGTRLTVL.

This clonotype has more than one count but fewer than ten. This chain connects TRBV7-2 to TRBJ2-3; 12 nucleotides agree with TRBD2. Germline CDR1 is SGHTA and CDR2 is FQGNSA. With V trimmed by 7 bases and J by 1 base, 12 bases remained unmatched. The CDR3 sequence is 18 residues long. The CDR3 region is CASIAARRLAGGTDTQYF. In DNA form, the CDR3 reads TGTGCCAGCATCGCGGCCCGCAGACTAGCGGGGGGCACAGATACGCAGTATTTT.

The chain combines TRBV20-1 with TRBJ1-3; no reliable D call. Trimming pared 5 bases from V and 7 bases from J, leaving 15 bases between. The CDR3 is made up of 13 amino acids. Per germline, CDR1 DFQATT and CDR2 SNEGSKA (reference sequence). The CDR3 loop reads CSARRRGGNTIYF. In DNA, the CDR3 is TGCAGTGCTCGTCGTCGGGGAGGGAACACCATATATTTT.

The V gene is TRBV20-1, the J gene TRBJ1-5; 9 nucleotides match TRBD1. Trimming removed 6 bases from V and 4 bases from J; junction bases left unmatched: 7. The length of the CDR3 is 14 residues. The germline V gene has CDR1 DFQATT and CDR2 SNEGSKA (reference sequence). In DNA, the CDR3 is TGCAGTGCATGGACAGGGGCCTTGAATCAGCCCCAGCATTTT. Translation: CSAWTGALNQPQHF.

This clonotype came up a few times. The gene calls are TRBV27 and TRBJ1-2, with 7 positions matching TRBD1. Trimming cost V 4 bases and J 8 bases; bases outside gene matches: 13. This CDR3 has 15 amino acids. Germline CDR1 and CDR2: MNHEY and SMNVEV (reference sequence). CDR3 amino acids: CASSSHNRQGVGYTF. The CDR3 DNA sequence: TGTGCCAGCAGTTCCCACAACCGCCAGGGGGTCGGCTACACCTTC.

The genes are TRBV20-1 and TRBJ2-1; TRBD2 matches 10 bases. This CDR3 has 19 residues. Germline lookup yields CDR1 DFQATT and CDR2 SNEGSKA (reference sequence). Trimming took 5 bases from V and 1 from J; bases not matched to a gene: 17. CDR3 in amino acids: CSALLSSGSFVRSYNEQFF. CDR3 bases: TGCAGTGCTCTTCTATCTAGCGGGAGTTTCGTCAGGTCCTACAATGAGCAGTTCTTC.

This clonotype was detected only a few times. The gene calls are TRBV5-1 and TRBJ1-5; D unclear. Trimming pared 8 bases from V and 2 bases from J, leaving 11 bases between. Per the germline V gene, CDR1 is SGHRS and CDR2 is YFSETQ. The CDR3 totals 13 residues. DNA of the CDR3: TGCGCCAGTTCTGAGGTAGGCAATCAGCCCCAGCATTTT. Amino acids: CASSEVGNQPQHF.

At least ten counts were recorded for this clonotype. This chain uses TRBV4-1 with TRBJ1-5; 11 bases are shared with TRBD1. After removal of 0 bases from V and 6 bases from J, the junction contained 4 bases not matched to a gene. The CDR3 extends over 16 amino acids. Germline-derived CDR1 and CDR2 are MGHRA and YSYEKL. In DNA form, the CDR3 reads TGCGCCAGCAGCCAAGATCCCGGGACAGGGGGTCAGCCCCAGCATTTT. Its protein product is CASSQDPGTGGQPQHF.

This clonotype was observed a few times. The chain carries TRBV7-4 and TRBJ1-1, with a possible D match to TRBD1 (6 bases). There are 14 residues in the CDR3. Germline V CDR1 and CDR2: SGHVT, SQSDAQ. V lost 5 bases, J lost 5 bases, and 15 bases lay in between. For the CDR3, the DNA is TGTGCCAGCAGCCCTCCCAGGGGAAGGACTGAAGCTTTCTTT. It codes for CASSPPRGRTEAFF.

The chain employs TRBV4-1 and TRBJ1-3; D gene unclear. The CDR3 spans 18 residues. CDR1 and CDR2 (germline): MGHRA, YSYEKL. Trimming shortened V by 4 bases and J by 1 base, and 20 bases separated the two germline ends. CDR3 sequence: CASSLVKMTHGSGNTIYF. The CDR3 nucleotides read TGCGCCAGCAGCCTCGTTAAGATGACCCACGGGTCTGGAAACACCATATATTTT.

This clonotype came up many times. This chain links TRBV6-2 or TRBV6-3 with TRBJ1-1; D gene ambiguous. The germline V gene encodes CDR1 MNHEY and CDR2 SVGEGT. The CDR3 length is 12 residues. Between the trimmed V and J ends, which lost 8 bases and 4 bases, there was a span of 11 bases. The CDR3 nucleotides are TGTGCCAGCCTCGACTGGGGCACTGAAGCTTTCTTT. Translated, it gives CASLDWGTEAFF.

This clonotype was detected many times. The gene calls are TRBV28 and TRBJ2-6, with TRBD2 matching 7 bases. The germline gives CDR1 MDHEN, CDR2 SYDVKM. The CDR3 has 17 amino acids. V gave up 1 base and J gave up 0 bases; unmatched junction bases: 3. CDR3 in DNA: TGTGCCAGCAGTTTATCGACTAGCTTCTCTGGGGCCAACGTCCTGACTTTC. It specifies CASSLSTSFSGANVLTF.

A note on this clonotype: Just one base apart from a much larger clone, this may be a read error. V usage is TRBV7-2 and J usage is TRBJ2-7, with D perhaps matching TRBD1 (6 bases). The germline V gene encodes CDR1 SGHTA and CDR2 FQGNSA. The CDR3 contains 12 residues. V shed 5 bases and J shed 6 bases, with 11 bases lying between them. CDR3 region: CASSLNRVEQYF. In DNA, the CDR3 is TGTGCCAGCAGCCTAAACAGGGTCGAGCAGTACTTC.

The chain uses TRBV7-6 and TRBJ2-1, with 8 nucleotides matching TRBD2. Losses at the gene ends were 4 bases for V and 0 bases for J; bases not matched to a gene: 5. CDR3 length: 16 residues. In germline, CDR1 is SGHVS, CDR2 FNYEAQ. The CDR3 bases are TGTGCCAGCAGCTCTCGCGGGGGGAGCTCCTACAATGAGCAGTTCTTC. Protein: CASSSRGGSSYNEQFF.